This record covers a single T cell receptor beta chain. Antigen unknown. The record originates from a study of radiotherapy plus CTLA-4 blockade in lung cancer. Study overall: Objective responses were documented in around 19% of patients, with disease control in 25% to 35%.

Clones were read by immunoSEQ multiplex PCR, and TCRdb kept only the in-frame ones, dropping some. The sample holds approximately 53,000 clones, 70% to 90% seen once. Chemo-refractory metastatic non-small-cell lung cancer patients were treated with focal radiation plus CTLA-4 blockade with ipilimumab. Germline V gene sequence: CDR1 MNHEY, CDR2 SVGAGI. CDR3 length equals 15 residues. V was clipped by 6 bases and J by 9 bases; unmatched bases: 9. Whole-study results and caveats: Increased serum interferon-beta after radiation also reportedly predicted response strongly. Blood TCR clones of tumor origin expanded after radiotherapy plus ipilimumab.

The chain recombines TRBV6-5 with TRBJ1-6; 9 bases are a match to TRBD1. Sequencing used peripheral blood, obtained from a patient treated with radiotherapy plus ipilimumab. The TCR was taken from a human donor with non-small cell lung cancer whose response to radiotherapy plus ipilimumab could not be evaluated. The CDR3 nucleotides read TGTGCCAGCAGCAGACCCGGGACAGGGCCTTCACCCCTCCACTTT. This gives the protein CASSRPGTGPSPLHF.